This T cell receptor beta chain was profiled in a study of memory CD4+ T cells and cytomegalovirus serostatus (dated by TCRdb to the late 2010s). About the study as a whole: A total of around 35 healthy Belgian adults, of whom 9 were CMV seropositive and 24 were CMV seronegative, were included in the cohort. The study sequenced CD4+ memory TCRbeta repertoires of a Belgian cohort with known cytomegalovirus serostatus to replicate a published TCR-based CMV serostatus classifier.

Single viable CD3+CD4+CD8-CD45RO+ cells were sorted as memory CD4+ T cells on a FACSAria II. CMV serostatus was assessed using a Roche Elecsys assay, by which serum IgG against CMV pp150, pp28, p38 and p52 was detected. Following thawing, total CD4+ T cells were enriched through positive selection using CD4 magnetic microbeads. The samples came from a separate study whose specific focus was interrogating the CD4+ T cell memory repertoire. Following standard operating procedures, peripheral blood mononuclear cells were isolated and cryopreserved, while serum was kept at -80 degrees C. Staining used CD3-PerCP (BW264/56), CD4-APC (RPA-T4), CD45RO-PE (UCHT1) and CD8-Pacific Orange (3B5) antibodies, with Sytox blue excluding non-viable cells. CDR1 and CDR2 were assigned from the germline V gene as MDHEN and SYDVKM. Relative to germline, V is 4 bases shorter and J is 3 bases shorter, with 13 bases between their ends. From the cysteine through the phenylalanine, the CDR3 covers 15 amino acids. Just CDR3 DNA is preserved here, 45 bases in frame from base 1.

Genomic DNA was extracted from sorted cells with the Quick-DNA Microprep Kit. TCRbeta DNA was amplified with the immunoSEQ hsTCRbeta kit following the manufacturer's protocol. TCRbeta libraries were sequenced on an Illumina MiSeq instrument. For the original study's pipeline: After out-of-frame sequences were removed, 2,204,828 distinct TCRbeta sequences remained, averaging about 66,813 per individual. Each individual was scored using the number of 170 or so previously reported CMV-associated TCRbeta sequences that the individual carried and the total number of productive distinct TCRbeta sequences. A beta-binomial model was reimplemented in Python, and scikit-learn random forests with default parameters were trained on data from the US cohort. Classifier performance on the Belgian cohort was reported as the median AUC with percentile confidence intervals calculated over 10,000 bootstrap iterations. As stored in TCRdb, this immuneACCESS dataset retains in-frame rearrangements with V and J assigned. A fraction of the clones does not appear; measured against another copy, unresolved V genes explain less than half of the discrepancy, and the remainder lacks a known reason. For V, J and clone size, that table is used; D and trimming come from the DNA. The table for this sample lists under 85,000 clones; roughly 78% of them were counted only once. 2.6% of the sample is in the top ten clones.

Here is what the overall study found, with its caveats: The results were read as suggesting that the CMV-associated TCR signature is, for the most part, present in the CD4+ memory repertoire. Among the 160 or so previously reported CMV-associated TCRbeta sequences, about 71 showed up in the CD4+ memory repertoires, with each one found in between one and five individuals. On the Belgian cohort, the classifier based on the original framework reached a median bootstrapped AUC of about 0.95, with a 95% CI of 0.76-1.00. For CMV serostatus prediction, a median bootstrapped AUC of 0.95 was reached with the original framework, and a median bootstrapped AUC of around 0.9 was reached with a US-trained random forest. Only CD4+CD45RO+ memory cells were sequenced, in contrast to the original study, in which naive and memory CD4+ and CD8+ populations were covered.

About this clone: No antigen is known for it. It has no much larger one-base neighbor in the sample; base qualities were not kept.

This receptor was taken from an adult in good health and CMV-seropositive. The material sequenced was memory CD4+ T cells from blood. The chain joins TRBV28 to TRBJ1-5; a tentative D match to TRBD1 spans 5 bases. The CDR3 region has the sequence CASSWRGGNNQPQHF. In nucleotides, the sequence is TGTGCCAGCAGTTGGCGGGGGGGAAACAATCAGCCCCAGCATTTT. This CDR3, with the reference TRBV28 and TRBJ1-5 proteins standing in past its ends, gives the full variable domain DVKVTQSSRYLVKRTGEKVFLECVQDMDHENMFWYRQDPGLGLRLIYFSYDVKMKEKGDIPEGYSVSREKKERFSLILESASTNQTSMYLCASSWRGGNNQPQHFGDGTRLSIL.